The 14 T cell receptor beta chains given below trace back to one sample, sequenced in a study of blood T cell repertoires in COVID-19. Assay: immunoSEQ multiplex PCR; the TCRdb copy retains only in-frame clones and omits some. The sample has about 120,000 clones, around three quarters seen once; the top ten hold less than 10%. Sequenced input: peripheral blood. These receptors were obtained from a woman between 55 and 75 years old with acute or convalescent COVID-19.

V is TRBV5-1 and J is TRBJ2-2; 13 nucleotides align to TRBD2. V lost 1 base to trimming and J lost 10 bases; unmatched junction nucleotides: 13. Germline values: CDR1 SGHRS, CDR2 YFSETQ. The CDR3 length is 18 residues. The CDR3 DNA reads as TGCGCCAGCAGCTTGAGACTAGCGGGGGGCCATGATCTGGAGGAGCTGTTTTTT. It yields the protein CASSLRLAGGHDLEELFF.

The rearrangement links TRBV20-1 to TRBJ2-1, with 7 bases lining up with TRBD2. From germline, CDR1 is DFQATT and CDR2 SNEGSKA (reference sequence). Losses at the gene ends were 5 bases for V and 15 bases for J; bases not matched to a gene: 7. The CDR3 has 10 amino acids. CDR3: CSALAAGWFF. The CDR3 bases are TGCAGTGCTTTGGCAGCGGGGTGGTTCTTC.

The chain combines TRBV7-2 with TRBJ1-1, with D perhaps TRBD1 (5 bases). Trimming removed 5 bases from V and 4 bases from J, with 23 bases in between. Germline loops: CDR1 SGHTA, CDR2 FQGNSA. CDR3 length: 17 residues. CDR3 DNA sequence: TGTGCCAGCAGCCTAAATTCAGGGATAATTCAGGGCACTGAAGCTTTCTTT. Amino acid sequence: CASSLNSGIIQGTEAFF.

The chain employs TRBV7-9 and TRBJ1-5; 8 bases map to TRBD1. Germline V lookup: CDR1 SEHNR, CDR2 FQNEAQ (reference sequence). There are 14 residues in the CDR3. V gave up 6 bases and J gave up 6 bases; unmatched junction bases: 7. The CDR3 loop is CASSSQGAFQPQHF. The DNA for the CDR3 is TGTGCCAGCAGTTCCCAGGGGGCGTTTCAGCCCCAGCATTTT.

The rearrangement joins TRBV5-4 to TRBJ2-3, with 7 bases lining up with TRBD2. Germline V gene data show CDR1 as SGHNT and CDR2 as YYREEE (reference sequence). The CDR3 covers 15 residues. The V segment lost 4 bases and the J segment 3 bases; nucleotides outside the gene matches: 8. The CDR3 DNA is TGTGCCAGCAGCCCCCGGGGAGGGATTACAGATACGCAGTATTTT. This codes for CASSPRGGITDTQYF.

CDR3 nucleotide sequence: TGCGCCAGCAGCTTCGGACAGAGCAATGAAAAACTGTTTTTT. Protein: CASSFGQSNEKLFF. The gene calls are TRBV5-1 and TRBJ1-4; tentative D call: TRBD1 (6 bases). V gave up 2 bases and J gave up 5 bases, with 10 bases separating them. CDR3 length: 14 amino acids. Per germline, CDR1 SGHRS and CDR2 YFSETQ.

The chain couples TRBV6-5 to TRBJ1-4; no definite D call. CDR1 is MNHEY, CDR2 SVGAGI, per germline. V was shortened by 4 bases and J by 4 bases, with 10 bases between the two germline ends. The CDR3 is made up of 14 amino acids. As DNA, the CDR3 is TGTGCCAGCAGTTCTAGGCCGCGTAATGAAAAACTGTTTTTT. It codes for CASSSRPRNEKLFF.

The rearrangement links TRBV5-5 to TRBJ2-2; 7 bases map to TRBD1. In germline, CDR1 is SGHKS, CDR2 YYEKEE (reference sequence). V lost 1 base to trimming and J lost 2 bases; unmatched junction nucleotides: 2. The CDR3 extends over 15 amino acids. The CDR3 spells CASSLRGGNTGELFF. CDR3 coding DNA: TGTGCCAGCAGCTTGCGAGGGGGCAACACCGGGGAGCTGTTTTTT.

V usage is TRBV29-1 and J usage is TRBJ2-7; the match to TRBD1 covers 10 bases. The CDR3 is 13 amino acids. Trimming cost V 7 bases and J 7 bases; bases outside gene matches: 10. Germline assignment: CDR1 SQVTM and CDR2 ANQGSEA. The CDR3 protein is CSARTGGAGEQYF. Written as DNA, the CDR3 is TGCAGCGCCCGGACAGGGGGAGCGGGAGAGCAGTACTTC.

This rearrangement joins TRBV6-5 to TRBJ1-6, with TRBD1 identical over 12 bases. The germline gives CDR1 MNHEY, CDR2 SVGAGI. The CDR3 has 14 residues. Losses at the gene ends were 6 bases for V and 10 bases for J; bases not matched to a gene: 4. The CDR3: CASRRDRGQSPLHF. The DNA for the CDR3 is TGTGCCAGCAGGCGGGACAGGGGGCAATCACCCCTCCACTTT.

V usage is TRBV7-6 and J usage is TRBJ1-4, with D perhaps TRBD1 (5 bases). Germline V gene lookup returns CDR1 SGHVS and CDR2 FNYEAQ. This CDR3 comprises 13 residues. Trimming pared 5 bases from V and 10 bases from J, leaving 14 bases between. This CDR3 reads CASSPRAERKLFF. The DNA of the CDR3 is TGTGCCAGCAGCCCCAGGGCGGAAAGAAAACTGTTTTTT. Full variable domain (missing parts from reference TRBV7-6 and TRBJ1-4): GAGVSQSPRYKVTKRGQDVALRCDPISGHVSLYWYRQALGQGPEFLTYFNYEAQQDKSGLPNDRFSAERPEGSISTLTIQRTEQRDSAMYRCASSPRAERKLFFGSGTQLSVL.

V usage is TRBV11-1 and J usage is TRBJ1-5; D may be TRBD1 (6 bases). This CDR3 has 13 residues. Germline V CDR1 and CDR2: SGHAT, FQDESV (reference sequence). Between the trimmed V and J ends, which lost 3 bases and 7 bases, there was a span of 10 bases. The CDR3 nucleotides read TGTGCCAGCAGCTTGACAGGTTACCAGCCCCAGCATTTT. Translation gives CASSLTGYQPQHF.

The chain carries TRBV28 and TRBJ1-1; 7 bases map to TRBD1. The CDR3 spans 15 residues. Trimming took 5 bases from V and 0 from J; bases not matched to a gene: 6. Germline V CDR1 and CDR2: MDHEN, SYDVKM. The CDR3 nucleotides read TGTGCCAGCAGTCTAAACAGGGGTCTGAACACTGAAGCTTTCTTT. The encoded protein is CASSLNRGLNTEAFF.

The chain joins TRBV7-2 to TRBJ2-1; no clear D gene. V lost 5 bases and J 4 bases, leaving 18 bases between the germline ends. CDR3 size: 16 residues. Germline CDR1 reads SGHTA; CDR2 reads FQGNSA. CDR3 residues: CASSILGGRMYNEQFF. CDR3 sequence (DNA): TGTGCCAGCAGCATACTGGGTGGCAGGATGTACAATGAGCAGTTCTTC.